These 6 T cell receptor beta chains were sequenced from one sample in a study of T cells of healthy individuals. MiXCR, applied by TCRdb to the 5' RACE reads, yields one record per CDR3 protein. The sample includes around 98,000 distinct CDR3 sequences, 17% of them seen just once. The source of these receptors is a human donor in good health.

The chain carries TRBV20-1 and TRBJ2-5; D may be TRBD2 (6 bases). This CDR3 contains 13 residues. Trimming stripped 8 bases from V and 1 base from J, with 14 bases between. From germline, CDR1 is DFQATT and CDR2 SNEGSKA (reference sequence). As DNA, the CDR3 is TGCAGTCCTTCGACTAGAACCCAAGAGACCCAGTACTTC. As protein: CSPSTRTQETQYF.

The table lists this clonotype with many counts. V and J are TRBV18 and TRBJ2-5; tentatively, D is TRBD1 (6 bases). Germline lookup yields CDR1 KGHSH and CDR2 LQKENI. Trimming removed 1 base from V and 3 bases from J, with 6 bases in between. This CDR3 is 13 amino acids long. The CDR3 region has the DNA TGTGCCAGCTCACCACAGGGGGAAGAGACCCAGTACTTC. Its protein product is CASSPQGEETQYF.

A single count supports this clonotype. The V and J genes are TRBV12-3 or TRBV12-4 and TRBJ2-7, with 8 bases lining up with TRBD2. The ends lost 5 bases at V and 3 bases at J; junction bases unmatched: 6. This CDR3 is 14 amino acids long. CDR3: CASSLGTRRYEQYF. CDR3 in DNA: TGTGCCAGCAGTCTAGGGACTAGACGCTACGAGCAGTACTTC.

This clonotype appeared many times. The chain combines TRBV4-2 with TRBJ2-7; 12 bases match TRBD2. The CDR3 covers 16 residues. The germline gives CDR1 LGHNA, CDR2 YNFKEQ. Trimming took 1 base from V and 2 from J; bases not matched to a gene: 3. CDR3 protein: CASSQGTSGAPYEQYF. CDR3 coding DNA: TGTGCCAGCAGCCAAGGGACTAGCGGGGCTCCCTACGAGCAGTACTTC.

The J gene is TRBJ1-4, the V gene TRBV18; tentatively, D is TRBD1 (5 bases). CDR3 length equals 14 residues. CDR1 is KGHSH and CDR2 is LQKENI in the germline V gene. Trimming removed 5 bases from V and 4 bases from J, with 11 bases in between. The CDR3 nucleotides read TGTGCCAGCTCATCGGGACGGCTTAATGAAAAACTGTTTTTT. Protein product: CASSSGRLNEKLFF.

In this sample, this clonotype turned up a few times. CDR3 protein: CASSTSGTYNEQFF. CDR3 nucleotide sequence: TGTGCCAGCAGTACTAGCGGGACCTACAATGAGCAGTTCTTC. This sequence joins TRBV7-8 and TRBJ2-1; TRBD2 aligns across 10 bases. The CDR3 sequence is 14 residues long. V was clipped by 6 bases and J by 2 bases; unmatched bases: 1. Germline CDR1 SGHVS, CDR2 FQNEAQ.